Here is one T cell receptor beta chain with its context. Here immunoSEQ multiplex PCR was the method, and the copy in TCRdb shows in-frame clones only, minus some. The sample yields 15,000 to 20,000 clones, around 84% seen once. The data were taken from a study of control samples from healthy donors and cancer patients. This clonotype was obtained from a woman in her 70s with colorectal cancer. Source material: PBMCs.

DNA for the CDR3: TGCGCCAGCAGCCGGAATTCGGATCGAGCTTTCTTT. This codes for CASSRNSDRAFF. The V and J genes are TRBV4-1 and TRBJ1-1; D is undetermined. Germline V CDR1 and CDR2: MGHRA, YSYEKL. V lost 4 bases and J lost 10, with 13 bases in between. The CDR3 spans 12 residues.